The subject of this entry is one TCR beta chain. TCRdb re-derived calls from the 5' RACE reads in MiXCR, one entry per CDR3 protein. The sample contains about 56,000 distinct CDR3 sequences, roughly a tenth of which appear only once. This entry is derived from a study of early T cells in non-severe SARS-CoV-2 infection. Losses at the gene ends were 2 bases for V and 1 base for J; bases not matched to a gene: 6. The CDR3 runs to 16 residues. CDR1 is KGHSH, CDR2 LQKENI, per germline. The chain links TRBV18 to TRBJ2-3; the match to TRBD1 covers 7 bases. This sequence originates from an adult who was a healthcare worker with PCR-confirmed SARS-CoV-2 infection or an uninfected control (not recorded which). Sequencing was carried out using whole blood. This CDR3 is CASSPNRQGGTDTQYF. The CDR3 bases are TGTGCCAGCTCACCAAACCGACAGGGCGGCACAGATACGCAGTATTTT. Based on the CDR3 plus reference TRBV18 and TRBJ2-3, the full variable domain is NAGVMQNPRHLVRRRGQEARLRCSPMKGHSHVYWYRQLPEEGLKFMVYLQKENIIDESGMPKERFSAEFPKEGPSILRIQQVVRGDSAAYFCASSPNRQGGTDTQYFGPGTRLTVL.